Below, 24 T cell receptor beta chains from the same sample are listed, as sequenced in a study of radiotherapy plus CTLA-4 blockade in lung cancer. TCRdb's copy holds only in-frame clones and misses some; the assay was immunoSEQ multiplex PCR. This repertoire shows 9,500 to 15,000 clones, under 90% found once; its top ten account for approximately 32%. The material sequenced was peripheral blood, taken from a patient treated with radiotherapy plus ipilimumab. The receptors derive from a human donor with non-small cell lung cancer that progressed on radiotherapy plus ipilimumab.

This clone has a single count. This chain connects TRBV15 to TRBJ2-1; TRBD2 aligns across 7 bases. The V segment lost 5 bases and the J segment 3 bases; nucleotides outside the gene matches: 7. The CDR3 has 15 residues. Per germline, CDR1 LNHNV and CDR2 YYDKDF (reference sequence). CDR3 amino acids: CATSPQRDHYNEQFF. The CDR3 coding sequence is TGTGCCACCAGCCCACAGCGGGACCACTACAATGAGCAGTTCTTC.

The chain uses TRBV10-2 and TRBJ1-2; 7 nucleotides agree with TRBD1. The CDR3 has 15 amino acids. The germline V gene encodes CDR1 WSHSY and CDR2 SAAADI. After removal of 2 bases from V and 2 bases from J, the junction contained 5 bases not matched to a gene. The CDR3: CASSERGPTNYGYTF. CDR3 nucleotides: TGCGCCAGCAGTGAGAGGGGGCCGACCAACTATGGCTACACCTTC.

The sample holds one count of this clone. V and J are TRBV4-1 and TRBJ2-1; 12 bases are a match to TRBD2. Germline loops: CDR1 MGHRA, CDR2 YSYEKL. Trimming removed 0 bases from V and 7 bases from J; junction bases left unmatched: 10. The CDR3 runs 18 residues. The CDR3 spells CASSQDLPRLAGENEQFF. CDR3 sequence (DNA): TGCGCCAGCAGCCAAGATCTGCCCCGACTAGCGGGGGAGAATGAGCAGTTCTTC.

The chain links TRBV14 to TRBJ2-3; D unclear. V dropped 4 bases and J dropped 8 bases, with 7 bases sitting between them. This CDR3 region has 11 residues. Germline CDR1 is SGHDN and CDR2 is FVKESK. CDR3 in DNA: TGTGCCAGCAGCCCTGGGGTTACGCAGTATTTT. It encodes CASSPGVTQYF.

V gene TRBV27 combines with J gene TRBJ2-2; the match to TRBD1 covers 7 bases. The CDR3 consists of 18 residues. The ends lost 5 bases at V and 1 base at J; junction bases unmatched: 13. Germline assignment: CDR1 MNHEY and CDR2 SMNVEV (reference sequence). The chain's CDR3 is CASSRSRDSQMNTGELFF. CDR3 in DNA: TGTGCCAGCAGTCGATCCAGGGACAGCCAAATGAACACCGGGGAGCTGTTTTTT.

This CDR3 is CASSQVGRNTEAFF. The CDR3, as DNA: TGCGCCAGCAGCCAAGTCGGTAGGAACACTGAAGCTTTCTTT. This chain joins TRBV4-3 and TRBJ1-1; D is unresolved. Germline assignment: CDR1 LGHNA and CDR2 YSLEER. V gave up 1 base and J gave up 1 base, with 7 bases separating them. This CDR3 comprises 14 residues.

This chain links TRBV4-1 with TRBJ1-2, with D maybe TRBD1 (5 bases). The length of the CDR3 is 13 residues. Trimming removed 0 bases at V and 8 bases at J, with 10 bases between. CDR1 is MGHRA and CDR2 is YSYEKL in the germline V gene. CDR3 sequence reads: CASSQDRGDGYTF. The CDR3 coding sequence is TGCGCCAGCAGCCAAGATCGGGGGGACGGCTACACCTTC.

This clone was counted a few times. The DNA of the CDR3 is TGTGCCAGCAGTGCACCAGTGACAGGGGCCGAGCAGTACTTC. This gives the protein CASSAPVTGAEQYF. This chain links TRBV25-1 with TRBJ2-7; 8 bases map to TRBD1. The CDR3 runs 14 residues. V was pared by 4 bases and J by 6 bases, with 8 bases of the junction left unmatched. Germline-derived CDR1 and CDR2 are MGHDK and SYGVNS.

The V and J genes are TRBV19 and TRBJ2-3; D is undetermined. Germline V gene data show CDR1 as LNHDA and CDR2 as SQIVND (reference sequence). This CDR3 comprises 12 residues. The germline V and J ends were trimmed by 1 base and 10 bases, with 9 bases remaining between them. CDR3 nucleotide sequence: TGTGCCAGTAGTATAGGGGAATTATCGCAGTATTTT. Encoded protein: CASSIGELSQYF.

The chain links TRBV10-1 to TRBJ2-7, with a tentative D call TRBD1 (5 bases). Germline loops: CDR1 WNHNN, CDR2 SYGVQD (reference sequence). V was cut by 0 bases and J by 3 bases, with 6 bases left in between. This CDR3 comprises 13 residues. CDR3 DNA sequence: TGCGCCAGCAGTGAGTCAGGGGTCTACGAGCAGTACTTC. Protein product: CASSESGVYEQYF.

This chain joins TRBV7-8 and TRBJ1-5; no definite D call. Germline CDR1 reads SGHVS; CDR2 reads FQNEAQ. The CDR3 runs to 15 residues. Between the trimmed V and J ends, which lost 2 bases and 6 bases, there was a span of 14 bases. The DNA for the CDR3 is TGTGCCAGCAGCTTAACCCCCGGTTTGGGTCAGCCCCAGCATTTT. Its translation is CASSLTPGLGQPQHF.

The CDR3 sequence is CASSQVKRGGGSYNEQFF. The CDR3 coding sequence is TGCGCCAGCAGCCAAGTCAAGCGGGGTGGGGGATCCTACAATGAGCAGTTCTTC. This rearrangement joins TRBV4-1 to TRBJ2-1; 7 positions match TRBD2. The ends lost 1 base at V and 1 base at J; junction bases unmatched: 10. This CDR3 has 18 amino acids. Germline lookup yields CDR1 MGHRA and CDR2 YSYEKL.

The rearrangement joins TRBV7-9 to TRBJ2-2; TRBD1 is a possible D gene (5 bases). This CDR3 is 13 amino acids long. V gave up 5 bases and J gave up 5 bases, with 9 bases separating them. CDR1 and CDR2 from the germline V gene are SEHNR and FQNEAQ (reference sequence). The CDR3 here is CASSPQGTGELFF. Here the CDR3 DNA reads TGTGCCAGCAGCCCCCAGGGTACCGGGGAGCTGTTTTTT.

The chain couples TRBV7-3 to TRBJ2-3, with 9 bases identical to TRBD2. There are 16 residues in the CDR3. Trimming took 4 bases from V and 6 from J; bases not matched to a gene: 11. Per germline, CDR1 SGHTA and CDR2 FQGTGA. The CDR3 region is CASSSTAAGGLDTQYF. The CDR3 DNA reads TGTGCCAGCAGCTCGACGGCTGCGGGGGGGCTTGATACGCAGTATTTT.

This clone came up a few times. The gene calls are TRBV4-2 and TRBJ2-1; no clear D. This CDR3 is 12 amino acids long. V lost 3 bases, J lost 7 bases, and 7 bases lay in between. Germline V gives CDR1 LGHNA, CDR2 YNFKEQ. The CDR3 loop reads CASSHTWNEQFF. In DNA form, the CDR3 reads TGTGCCAGCAGCCACACGTGGAATGAGCAGTTCTTC.

This rearrangement joins TRBV6-5 to TRBJ2-1; TRBD2 agrees at 11 bases. Trimming removed 6 bases from V and 7 bases from J; junction bases left unmatched: 5. This CDR3 has 14 amino acids. Germline lookup yields CDR1 MNHEY and CDR2 SVGAGI. The CDR3 loop reads CASRLTSGVNEQFF. Written as DNA, the CDR3 is TGTGCCAGCAGGCTGACTAGCGGGGTAAATGAGCAGTTCTTC.

The gene calls are TRBV9 and TRBJ2-1; TRBD2 matches 9 bases. The trim removed 4 bases at V and 6 bases at J, leaving 5 bases unmatched. CDR3 length: 14 residues. Germline CDR1 and CDR2: SGDLS and YYNGEE. The CDR3 DNA reads TGTGCCAGCAGCTTCGCGGGGGGGATCAATGAGCAGTTCTTC. Its translation is CASSFAGGINEQFF.

The chain has TRBV27 and TRBJ2-5; 7 bases line up with TRBD2. With 1 base clipped from V and 3 bases from J, the junction kept 2 bases outside the gene matches. The CDR3 consists of 14 residues. Looked up from germline, CDR1 is MNHEY and CDR2 is SMNVEV (reference sequence). CDR3 DNA: TGTGCCAGCAGTTTATTTGCGGGGGAAGAGACCCAGTACTTC. Translating gives CASSLFAGEETQYF.

This clone was seen only a few times. The chain joins TRBV12-5 to TRBJ2-2; no clear D. The CDR3 loop spans 15 amino acids. Trimming shortened V by 6 bases and J by 2 bases, and 13 bases separated the two germline ends. The V gene's germline CDR1 is LGHNT and CDR2 FRNRAP. The CDR3 reads CASGIPVTNTGELFF. Here the CDR3 DNA reads TGTGCTAGTGGCATCCCGGTGACCAACACCGGGGAGCTGTTTTTT.

The chain is built from TRBV7-2 and TRBJ1-4; 7 nucleotides line up with TRBD1. The CDR3 is 15 amino acids. Germline V gene sequence: CDR1 SGHTA, CDR2 FQGNSA. V lost 2 bases and J lost 8; bases outside the gene matches: 8. For the CDR3, the DNA is TGTGCCAGCAGCTTATCTTCAGGGGGAGGAGAAAAACTGTTTTTT. Protein product: CASSLSSGGGEKLFF.

The V call is TRBV4-2, the J call TRBJ1-1; TRBD1 might be the D (5 bases). With 3 bases removed from V and 0 bases from J, the gap between germline ends came to 17 bases. The germline V gene encodes CDR1 LGHNA and CDR2 YNFKEQ. This CDR3 contains 17 residues. The CDR3 loop reads CASSHPLRWGMNTEAFF. The CDR3 DNA sequence: TGTGCCAGCAGCCACCCCCTGAGGTGGGGGATGAACACTGAAGCTTTCTTT.

CDR3 sequence: CASSVGRWGARTDTQYF. DNA for the CDR3: TGTGCCAGCAGCGTGGGAAGGTGGGGGGCCCGCACAGATACGCAGTATTTT. V gene TRBV9 combines with J gene TRBJ2-3; D possibly matches TRBD1 or TRBD2 (6 bases each). Germline values: CDR1 SGDLS, CDR2 YYNGEE. The V end was cut by 2 bases, the J end by 1 base, with 17 bases between. This CDR3 comprises 17 residues.

The chain links TRBV5-1 to TRBJ2-5, with D unclear. The CDR3 has 11 residues. Germline CDR1 is SGHRS and CDR2 is YFSETQ. Trimming left V 4 bases short and J 4 bases short, with 5 bases between. The CDR3, as DNA: TGCGCCAGCAGCCCGGGAGAGACCCAGTACTTC. This gives the protein CASSPGETQYF.

The CDR3 sequence: CASSPFAGGTEAFF. CDR3 coding DNA: TGTGCCAGCAGCCCCTTTGCGGGAGGCACTGAAGCTTTCTTT. This rearrangement joins TRBV11-3 to TRBJ1-1; D ambiguous. V was cut by 5 bases and J by 4 bases, with 14 bases left in between. The CDR3 consists of 14 residues. Germline V CDR1 and CDR2: SGHNT, YENEEA.